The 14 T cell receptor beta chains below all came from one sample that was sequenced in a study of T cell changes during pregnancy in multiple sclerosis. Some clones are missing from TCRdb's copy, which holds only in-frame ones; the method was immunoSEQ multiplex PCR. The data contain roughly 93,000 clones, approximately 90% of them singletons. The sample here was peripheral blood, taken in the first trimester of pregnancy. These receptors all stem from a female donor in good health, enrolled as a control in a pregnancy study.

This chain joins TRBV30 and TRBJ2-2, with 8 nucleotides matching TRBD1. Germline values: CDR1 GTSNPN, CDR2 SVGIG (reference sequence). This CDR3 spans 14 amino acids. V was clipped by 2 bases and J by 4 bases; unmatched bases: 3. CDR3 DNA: TGTGCCTGGAGTTTCGACAGGGGCACCGGGGAGCTGTTTTTT. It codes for CAWSFDRGTGELFF.

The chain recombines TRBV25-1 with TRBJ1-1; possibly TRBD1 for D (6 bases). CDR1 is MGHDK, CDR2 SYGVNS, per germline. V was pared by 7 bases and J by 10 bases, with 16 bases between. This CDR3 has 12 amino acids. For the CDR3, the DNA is TGTGCCAGCACTCTAGGGGGGGGAACAGCTTTCTTT. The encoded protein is CASTLGGGTAFF.

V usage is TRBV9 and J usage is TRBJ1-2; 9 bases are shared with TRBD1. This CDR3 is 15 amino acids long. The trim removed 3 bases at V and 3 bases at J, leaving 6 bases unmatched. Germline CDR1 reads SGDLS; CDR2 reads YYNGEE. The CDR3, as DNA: TGTGCCAGCAGCGGGGACAGGGTGGTTGACTATGGCTACACCTTC. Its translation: CASSGDRVVDYGYTF.

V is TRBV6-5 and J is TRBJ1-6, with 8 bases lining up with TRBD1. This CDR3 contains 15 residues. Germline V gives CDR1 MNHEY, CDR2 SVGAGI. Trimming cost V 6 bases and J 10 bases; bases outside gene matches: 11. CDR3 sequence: CASSPDRAVQSPLHF. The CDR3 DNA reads TGTGCCAGCAGCCCGGACAGGGCCGTGCAATCACCCCTCCACTTT.

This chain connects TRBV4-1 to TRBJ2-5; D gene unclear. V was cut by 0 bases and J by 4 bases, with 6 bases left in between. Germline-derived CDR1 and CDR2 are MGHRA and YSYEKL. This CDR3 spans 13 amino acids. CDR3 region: CASSQERGETQYF. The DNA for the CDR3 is TGCGCCAGCAGCCAAGAGCGTGGAGAGACCCAGTACTTC.

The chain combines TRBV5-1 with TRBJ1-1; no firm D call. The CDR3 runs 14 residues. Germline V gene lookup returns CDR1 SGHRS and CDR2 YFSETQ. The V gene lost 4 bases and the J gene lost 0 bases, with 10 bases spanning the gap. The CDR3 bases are TGCGCCAGCAGCGGCAAAAGTCTGAACACTGAAGCTTTCTTT. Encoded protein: CASSGKSLNTEAFF. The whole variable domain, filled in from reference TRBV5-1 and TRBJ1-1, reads KAGVTQTPRYLIKTRGQQVTLSCSPISGHRSVSWYQQTPGQGLQFLFEYFSETQRNKGNFPGRFSGRQFSNSRSEMNVSTLELGDSALYLCASSGKSLNTEAFFGQGTRLTVV.

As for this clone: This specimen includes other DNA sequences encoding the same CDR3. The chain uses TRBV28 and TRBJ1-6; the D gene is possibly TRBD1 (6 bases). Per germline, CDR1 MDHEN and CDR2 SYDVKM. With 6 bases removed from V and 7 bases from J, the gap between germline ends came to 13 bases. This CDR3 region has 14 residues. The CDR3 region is CASSPQGYNSPLHF. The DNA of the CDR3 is TGTGCCAGCAGCCCCCAGGGGTACAATTCACCCCTCCACTTT.

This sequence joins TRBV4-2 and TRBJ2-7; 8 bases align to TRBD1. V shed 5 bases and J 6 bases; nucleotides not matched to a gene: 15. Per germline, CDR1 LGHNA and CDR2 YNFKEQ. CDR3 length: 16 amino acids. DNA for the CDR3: TGTGCCAGCAGCTCCACTACCGGGACAGGCGGCTTCGAGCAGTACTTC. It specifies CASSSTTGTGGFEQYF.

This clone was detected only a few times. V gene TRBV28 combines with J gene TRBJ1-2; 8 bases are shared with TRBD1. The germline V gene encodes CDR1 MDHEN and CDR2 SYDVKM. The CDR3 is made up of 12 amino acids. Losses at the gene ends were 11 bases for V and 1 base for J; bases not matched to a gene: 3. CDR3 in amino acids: CAAGGSNYGYTF. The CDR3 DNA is TGTGCCGCAGGGGGCAGTAACTATGGCTACACCTTC.

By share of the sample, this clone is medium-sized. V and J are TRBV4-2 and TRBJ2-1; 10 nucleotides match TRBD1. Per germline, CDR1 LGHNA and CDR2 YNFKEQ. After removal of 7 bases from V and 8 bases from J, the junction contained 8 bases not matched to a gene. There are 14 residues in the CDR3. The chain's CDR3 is CASTSTGGRDEQFF. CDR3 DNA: TGTGCCAGCACCTCGACAGGGGGCCGGGATGAGCAGTTCTTC.

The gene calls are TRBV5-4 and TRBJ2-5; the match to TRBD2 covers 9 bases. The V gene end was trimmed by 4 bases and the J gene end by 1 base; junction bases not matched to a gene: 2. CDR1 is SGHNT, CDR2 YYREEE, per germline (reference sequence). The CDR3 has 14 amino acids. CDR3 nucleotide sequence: TGTGCCAGCAGCCCGACTAGCGGCCAAGAGACCCAGTACTTC. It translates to CASSPTSGQETQYF. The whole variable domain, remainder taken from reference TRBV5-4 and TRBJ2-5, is ETGVTQSPTHLIKTRGQQVTLRCSSQSGHNTVSWYQQALGQGPQFIFQYYREEENGRGNFPPRFSGLQFPNYSSELNVNALELDDSALYLCASSPTSGQETQYFGPGTRLLVL.

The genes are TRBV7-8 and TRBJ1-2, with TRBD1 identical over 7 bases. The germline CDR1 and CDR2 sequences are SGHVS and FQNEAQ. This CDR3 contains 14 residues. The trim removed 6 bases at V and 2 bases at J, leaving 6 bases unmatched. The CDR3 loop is CASSHRGGNYGYTF. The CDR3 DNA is TGTGCCAGCAGTCACAGGGGCGGCAACTATGGCTACACCTTC.

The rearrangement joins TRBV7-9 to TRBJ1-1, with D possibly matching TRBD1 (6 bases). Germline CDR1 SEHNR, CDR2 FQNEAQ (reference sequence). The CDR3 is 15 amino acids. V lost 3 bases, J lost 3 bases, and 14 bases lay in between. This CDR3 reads CASSFRQAGDTEAFF. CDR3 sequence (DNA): TGTGCCAGCAGCTTCCGACAGGCGGGGGACACTGAAGCTTTCTTT.

This chain's CDR3 is CATRNTGNTEAFF. CDR3 nucleotide sequence: TGTGCCACCAGGAATACAGGGAACACTGAAGCTTTCTTT. The genes are TRBV15 and TRBJ1-1; D perhaps matches TRBD1 (5 bases). The germline V and J ends were trimmed by 6 bases and 1 base, with 9 bases remaining between them. Germline assignment: CDR1 LNHNV and CDR2 YYDKDF (reference sequence). This CDR3 is built from 13 residues.